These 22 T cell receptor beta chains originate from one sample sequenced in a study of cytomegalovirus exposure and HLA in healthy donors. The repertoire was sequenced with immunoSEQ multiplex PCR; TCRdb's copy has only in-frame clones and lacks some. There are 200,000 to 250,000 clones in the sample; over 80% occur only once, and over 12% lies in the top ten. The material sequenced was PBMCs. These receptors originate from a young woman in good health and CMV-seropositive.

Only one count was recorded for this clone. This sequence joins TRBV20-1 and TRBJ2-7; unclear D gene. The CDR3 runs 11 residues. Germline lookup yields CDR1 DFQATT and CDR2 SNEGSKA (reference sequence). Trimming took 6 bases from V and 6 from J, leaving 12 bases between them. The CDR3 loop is CSAQHPPEQYF. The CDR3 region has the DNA TGCAGTGCACAGCATCCCCCCGAGCAGTACTTC.

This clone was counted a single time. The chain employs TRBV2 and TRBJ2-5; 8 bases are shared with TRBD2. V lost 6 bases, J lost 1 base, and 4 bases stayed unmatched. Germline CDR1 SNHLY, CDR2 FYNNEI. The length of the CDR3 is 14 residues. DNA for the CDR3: TGTGCCAGCAGACCTACTAGCGGCCAAGAGACCCAGTACTTC. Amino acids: CASRPTSGQETQYF.

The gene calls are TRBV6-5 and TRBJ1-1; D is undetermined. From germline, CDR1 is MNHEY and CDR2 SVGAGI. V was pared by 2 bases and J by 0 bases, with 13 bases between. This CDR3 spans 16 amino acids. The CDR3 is CASSYAGSAMNTEAFF. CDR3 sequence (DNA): TGTGCCAGCAGTTACGCAGGTTCGGCCATGAACACTGAAGCTTTCTTT.

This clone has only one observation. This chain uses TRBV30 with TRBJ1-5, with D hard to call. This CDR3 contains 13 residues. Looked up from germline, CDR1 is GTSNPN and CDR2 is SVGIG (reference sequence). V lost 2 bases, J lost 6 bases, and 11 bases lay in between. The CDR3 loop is CAWSFTGSQPQHF. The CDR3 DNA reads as TGTGCCTGGAGTTTTACGGGATCTCAGCCCCAGCATTTT.

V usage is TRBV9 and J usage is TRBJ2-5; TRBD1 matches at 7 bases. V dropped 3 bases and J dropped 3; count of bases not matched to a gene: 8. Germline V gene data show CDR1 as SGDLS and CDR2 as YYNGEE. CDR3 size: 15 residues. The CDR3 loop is CASSARWDSKETQYF. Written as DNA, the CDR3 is TGTGCCAGCAGCGCCCGTTGGGACAGTAAAGAGACCCAGTACTTC.

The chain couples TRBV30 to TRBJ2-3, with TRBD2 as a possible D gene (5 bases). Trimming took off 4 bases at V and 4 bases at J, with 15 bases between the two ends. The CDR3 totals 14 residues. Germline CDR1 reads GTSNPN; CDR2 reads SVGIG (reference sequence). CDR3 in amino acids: CAWTSAGRADTQYF. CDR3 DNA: TGTGCCTGGACTAGTGCGGGCCGAGCAGATACGCAGTATTTT.

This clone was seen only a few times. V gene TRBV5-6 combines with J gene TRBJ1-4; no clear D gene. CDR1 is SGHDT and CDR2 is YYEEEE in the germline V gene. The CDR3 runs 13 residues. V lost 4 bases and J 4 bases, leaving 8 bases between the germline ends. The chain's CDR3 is CASSLWGNEKLFF. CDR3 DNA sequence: TGTGCCAGCAGCCTCTGGGGTAATGAAAAACTGTTTTTT.

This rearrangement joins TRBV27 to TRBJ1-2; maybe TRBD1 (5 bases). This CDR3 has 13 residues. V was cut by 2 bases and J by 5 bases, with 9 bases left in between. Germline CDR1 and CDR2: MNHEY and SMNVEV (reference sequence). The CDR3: CASSLGTAYGYTF. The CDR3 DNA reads TGTGCCAGCAGTTTAGGGACTGCATATGGCTACACCTTC.

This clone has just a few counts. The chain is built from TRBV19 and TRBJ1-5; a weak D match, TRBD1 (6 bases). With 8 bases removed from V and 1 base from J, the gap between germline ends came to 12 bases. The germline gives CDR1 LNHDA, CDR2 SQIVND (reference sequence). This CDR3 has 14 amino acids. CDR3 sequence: CASRTQGSNQPQHF. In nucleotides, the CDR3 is TGTGCCAGTCGAACACAGGGAAGCAATCAGCCCCAGCATTTT.

The CDR3 nucleotides read TGTGCCAGCAGCGTAGGTGGCGGGGTTAACTACGAGCAGTACTTC. The encoded protein is CASSVGGGVNYEQYF. The chain links TRBV9 to TRBJ2-7; weak D call: TRBD2 (6 bases). This CDR3 comprises 15 residues. Trimming left V 0 bases short and J 3 bases short, with 13 bases between. The V gene's germline CDR1 is SGDLS and CDR2 YYNGEE.

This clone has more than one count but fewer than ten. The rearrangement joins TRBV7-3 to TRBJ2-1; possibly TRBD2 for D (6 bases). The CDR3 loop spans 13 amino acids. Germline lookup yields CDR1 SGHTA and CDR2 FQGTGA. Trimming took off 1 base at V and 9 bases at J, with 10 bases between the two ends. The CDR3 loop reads CASSLRGESEQFF. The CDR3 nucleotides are TGTGCCAGCAGCTTAAGGGGGGAGAGTGAGCAGTTCTTC.

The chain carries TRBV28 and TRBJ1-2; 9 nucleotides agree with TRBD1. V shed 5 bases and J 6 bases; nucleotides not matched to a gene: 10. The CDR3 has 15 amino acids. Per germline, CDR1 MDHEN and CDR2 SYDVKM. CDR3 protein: CASSPGDRVSHGYTF. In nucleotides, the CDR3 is TGTGCCAGCAGTCCTGGGGACAGGGTATCTCATGGCTACACCTTC.

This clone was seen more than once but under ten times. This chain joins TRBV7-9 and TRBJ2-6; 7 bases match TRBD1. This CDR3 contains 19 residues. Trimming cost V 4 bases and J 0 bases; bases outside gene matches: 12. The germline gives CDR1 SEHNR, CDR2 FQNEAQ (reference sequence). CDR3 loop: CASSSRQGNSPSGANVLTF. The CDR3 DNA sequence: TGTGCCAGCAGCTCACGACAGGGAAATTCCCCCTCTGGGGCCAACGTCCTGACTTTC.

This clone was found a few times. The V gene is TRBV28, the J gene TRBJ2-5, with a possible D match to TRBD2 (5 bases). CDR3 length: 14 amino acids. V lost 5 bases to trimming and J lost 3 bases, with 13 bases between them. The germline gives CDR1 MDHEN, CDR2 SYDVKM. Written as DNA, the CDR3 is TGTGCCAGCAGTCCCGGACTCAACGAAGAGACCCAGTACTTC. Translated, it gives CASSPGLNEETQYF.

The CDR3 is CASSRDSSSYEQYF. CDR3 nucleotides: TGCGCCAGCAGTCGGGACAGCAGCTCCTACGAGCAGTACTTC. V gene TRBV10-2 combines with J gene TRBJ2-7, with 7 bases fitting TRBD1. This CDR3 is built from 14 residues. The ends lost 5 bases at V and 0 bases at J; junction bases unmatched: 4. The germline V gene encodes CDR1 WSHSY and CDR2 SAAADI.

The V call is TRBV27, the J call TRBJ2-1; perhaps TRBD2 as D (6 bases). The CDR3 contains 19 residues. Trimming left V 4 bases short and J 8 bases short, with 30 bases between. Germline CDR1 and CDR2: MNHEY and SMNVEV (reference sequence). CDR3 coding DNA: TGTGCCAGCAGTTCTCCTTATAGCGGTTCGGGGGTATATGACGATGAGCAGTTCTTC. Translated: CASSSPYSGSGVYDDEQFF.

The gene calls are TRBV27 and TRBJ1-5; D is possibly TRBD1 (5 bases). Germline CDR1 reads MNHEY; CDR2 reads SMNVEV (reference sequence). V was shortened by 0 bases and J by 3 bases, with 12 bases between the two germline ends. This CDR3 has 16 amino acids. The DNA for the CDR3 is TGTGCCAGCAGTTTATCGTCCGCAGGGAACAATCAGCCCCAGCATTTT. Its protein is CASSLSSAGNNQPQHF.

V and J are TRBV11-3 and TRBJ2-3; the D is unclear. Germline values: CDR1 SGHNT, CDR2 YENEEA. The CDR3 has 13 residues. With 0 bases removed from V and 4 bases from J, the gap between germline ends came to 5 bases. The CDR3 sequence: CASSLDRADTQYF. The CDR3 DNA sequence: TGTGCCAGCAGCTTAGACAGAGCAGATACGCAGTATTTT.

In DNA form, the CDR3 reads TGTGCCAGCAGCATCGGGACAGGGGGCCCGAGTGGCTACACCTTC. This translates into CASSIGTGGPSGYTF. The chain recombines TRBV7-9 with TRBJ1-2; 12 bases line up with TRBD1. The V gene end was trimmed by 5 bases and the J gene end by 7 bases; junction bases not matched to a gene: 8. CDR1 and CDR2 (germline): SEHNR, FQNEAQ (reference sequence). The CDR3 contains 15 residues.

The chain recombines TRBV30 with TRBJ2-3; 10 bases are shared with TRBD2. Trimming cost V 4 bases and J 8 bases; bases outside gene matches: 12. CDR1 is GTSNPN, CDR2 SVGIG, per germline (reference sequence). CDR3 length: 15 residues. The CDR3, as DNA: TGTGCCTGGACCGTCCGAGCGGGAGGGCCAGGTACGCAGTATTTT. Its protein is CAWTVRAGGPGTQYF.

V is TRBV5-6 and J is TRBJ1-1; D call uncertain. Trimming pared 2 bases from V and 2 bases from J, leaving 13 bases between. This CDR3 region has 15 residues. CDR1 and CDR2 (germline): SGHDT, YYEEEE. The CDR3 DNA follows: TGTGCCAGCAGCTTCCCCGCGGGTTCAAACACTGAAGCTTTCTTT. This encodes CASSFPAGSNTEAFF.

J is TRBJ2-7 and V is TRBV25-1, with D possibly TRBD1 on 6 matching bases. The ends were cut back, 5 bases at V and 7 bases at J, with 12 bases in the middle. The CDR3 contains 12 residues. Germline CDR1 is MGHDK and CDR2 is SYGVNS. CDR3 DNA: TGTGCCAGCAGTCAGACAGGCAGGGAGCAGTACTTC. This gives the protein CASSQTGREQYF.